This TCR beta chain was sequenced during a study of blood T cell repertoires in COVID-19. The CDR3 length is 14 residues. CDR1 and CDR2 from the germline V gene are LGHDT and YNNKEL (reference sequence). Trimming took off 1 base at V and 4 bases at J, with 7 bases between the two ends. Authors' processing steps: Amplification from reference gene primers served as the basis for estimated nucleated cell counts. Generated by immunoSEQ multiplex PCR, the TCRdb table keeps only in-frame clones and is missing some. The DNA was the basis for D and trimming; V, J and clone size are from that table. The sample lists approximately 330,000 clones; 70% to 90% were seen once.

The chain combines TRBV3-1 (or the pseudogene TRBV3-2) with TRBJ2-2; tentative D call: TRBD1 (5 bases). The clonotype originates from a woman aged 50 to 60 with active or convalescent COVID-19. Specimen: peripheral blood. The CDR3 region has the DNA TGTGCCAGCAGCCAAGGGACAACCACCGGGGAGCTGTTTTTT. This codes for CASSQGTTTGELFF.